This entry describes one T cell receptor beta chain. Its specificity is unknown. This sample was taken from a study of CD8+ T cells in alopecia areata. Study-level information: For 6 to 18 months, tofacitinib was taken, and 6 months off drug followed.

Germline CDR1 SQVTM, CDR2 ANQGSEA. V lost 4 bases and J 3 bases, leaving 18 bases between the germline ends. This CDR3 has 15 residues. Overall study results and limits: Tissue-resident alphabeta T cells belonging to normal skin likewise get sequenced within scalp specimens. Relative to mice, TCR sharing across patients was less clear, a difference possibly HLA-related.

Peripheral blood and lesional scalp punch biopsies came from alopecia areata patients. Investigators isolated RNA and reverse transcribed it into cDNA to act as the sequencing template. TCRdb's table, derived via immunoSEQ multiplex PCR, lists solely in-frame clones and lacks some. The table records more than 95,000 clones, around two fifths of them present only once. What was sequenced was CD4+ T cells sorted from blood. This receptor was obtained from a human donor with alopecia areata. J is TRBJ1-2 and V is TRBV29-1; possibly TRBD1 for D (5 bases). This chain's CDR3 is CSVGWGSESDYGYTF. CDR3 sequence (DNA): TGCAGCGTTGGGTGGGGGTCAGAGTCGGACTATGGCTACACCTTC.